Following are 24 T cell receptor beta chains from one sample sequenced in a study of control samples from healthy donors and cancer patients. TCRdb's table, derived via immunoSEQ multiplex PCR, lists solely in-frame clones and lacks some. The table lists 110,000 to 150,000 clones, less than 90% of them singletons. The sequencing input was blood. All receptors derive from a woman aged 25 to 45 in good health.

J is TRBJ2-5 and V is TRBV5-1, with 9 bases that match TRBD1. Germline lookup yields CDR1 SGHRS and CDR2 YFSETQ. V shed 4 bases and J 3 bases; nucleotides not matched to a gene: 10. The CDR3 length is 16 residues. The CDR3 DNA follows: TGCGCCAGCAGCGCCGGGGACAGGGCGCGAGAAGAGACCCAGTACTTC. As protein: CASSAGDRAREETQYF.

The chain is built from TRBV30 and TRBJ1-2; a weak D match, TRBD1 (5 bases). Germline V gene lookup returns CDR1 GTSNPN and CDR2 SVGIG (reference sequence). This CDR3 has 16 amino acids. Trimming stripped 2 bases from V and 2 bases from J, with 18 bases between. This chain's CDR3 is CAWSMVTRAGNYGYTF. The DNA of the CDR3 is TGTGCCTGGAGTATGGTCACCAGGGCCGGGAACTATGGCTACACCTTC.

The chain recombines TRBV2 with TRBJ2-5, with a possible D match to TRBD1 (6 bases). V was trimmed by 2 bases and J by 5 bases, leaving 15 bases between them. The CDR3 sequence is 15 residues long. Germline V lookup: CDR1 SNHLY, CDR2 FYNNEI. The CDR3 loop is CASSELAGARETQYF. DNA for the CDR3: TGTGCCAGCAGTGAATTGGCAGGGGCGAGGGAGACCCAGTACTTC.

The J gene is TRBJ2-5, the V gene TRBV2; unclear D gene. Germline CDR1 SNHLY, CDR2 FYNNEI. The ends were cut back, 6 bases at V and 2 bases at J, with 10 bases in the middle. This CDR3 is built from 13 residues. CDR3 nucleotides: TGTGCCAGCAGCTTCCGGGTTCAAGAGACCCAGTACTTC. It codes for CASSFRVQETQYF.

This chain links TRBV19 with TRBJ2-1; the match to TRBD2 covers 10 bases. The ends lost 4 bases at V and 9 bases at J; junction bases unmatched: 9. Germline V CDR1 and CDR2: LNHDA, SQIVND (reference sequence). This CDR3 contains 15 residues. The CDR3: CASSNQAGGTLEQFF. The DNA for the CDR3 is TGTGCCAGTAGTAATCAAGCGGGAGGGACACTTGAGCAGTTCTTC.

The chain links TRBV3-1 (or the pseudogene TRBV3-2) to TRBJ1-1, with D uncertain. Germline V CDR1 and CDR2: LGHDT, YNNKEL (reference sequence). The CDR3 spans 14 residues. Trimming took 1 base from V and 8 from J, leaving 14 bases between them. CDR3 region: CASSQAGSFPEAFF. The DNA of the CDR3 is TGTGCCAGCAGCCAAGCGGGCTCTTTCCCCGAAGCTTTCTTT.

The rearrangement links TRBV4-1 to TRBJ1-3, with 11 bases matching TRBD1. Germline V gene data show CDR1 as MGHRA and CDR2 as YSYEKL. The CDR3 covers 15 residues. Losses at the gene ends were 3 bases for V and 3 bases for J; bases not matched to a gene: 1. The CDR3 DNA follows: TGCGCCAGCAGCCAGGGGACAGGGGGTGGAAACACCATATATTTT. The encoded protein is CASSQGTGGGNTIYF.

The chain links TRBV6-5 to TRBJ1-3; D is unresolved. Germline V gene data show CDR1 as MNHEY and CDR2 as SVGAGI. V lost 9 bases and J lost 4, with 19 bases in between. CDR3 size: 15 residues. CDR3 sequence reads: CASGREGSPGNTIYF. CDR3 nucleotide sequence: TGTGCCAGTGGCCGAGAGGGTTCCCCGGGAAACACCATATATTTT.

This rearrangement joins TRBV24-1 to TRBJ2-1, with TRBD2 matching over 7 bases. This CDR3 region has 16 residues. The germline V gene has CDR1 KGHDR and CDR2 SFDVKD. The trim removed 2 bases at V and 7 bases at J, leaving 10 bases unmatched. This CDR3 is CATSDSLAVVKNEQFF. The CDR3 DNA reads TGTGCCACCAGTGATTCTCTAGCGGTTGTCAAAAATGAGCAGTTCTTC.

This clone was observed a handful of times. V is TRBV9 and J is TRBJ1-2, with 7 bases that match TRBD1. V gave up 3 bases and J gave up 7 bases; unmatched junction bases: 3. Germline CDR1 is SGDLS and CDR2 is YYNGEE. CDR3 length: 12 residues. DNA for the CDR3: TGTGCCAGCAGCGCGAGACAGGGTGGCTACACCTTC. Protein product: CASSARQGGYTF.

This clone has just a few counts. V and J are TRBV9 and TRBJ2-2; tentative D call: TRBD2 (6 bases). The CDR3 runs 15 residues. V lost 2 bases and J 1 base, leaving 9 bases between the germline ends. Per germline, CDR1 SGDLS and CDR2 YYNGEE. The DNA for the CDR3 is TGTGCCAGCAGCGTCTTAGCGGTGAACACCGGGGAGCTGTTTTTT. Protein: CASSVLAVNTGELFF.

The chain combines TRBV7-2 with TRBJ2-7; D ambiguous. This CDR3 has 12 amino acids. CDR1 is SGHTA, CDR2 FQGNSA, per germline. With 8 bases removed from V and 1 base from J, the gap between germline ends came to 9 bases. This CDR3 reads CASGPNSYEQYF. DNA of the CDR3: TGTGCCAGCGGCCCGAATTCCTACGAGCAGTACTTC.

V usage is TRBV5-1 and J usage is TRBJ2-7, with 7 bases matching TRBD1. CDR3 size: 15 residues. From germline, CDR1 is SGHRS and CDR2 YFSETQ. J lost 6 bases, V lost 0 bases, and 9 bases had no gene match. The CDR3 DNA follows: TGCGCCAGCAGCTTGGTCCTGACAGGGTCTGGCGAGCAGTACTTC. Protein sequence: CASSLVLTGSGEQYF.

The CDR3 DNA sequence: TGTGCCAGCAGTGAAAGCGGAGGGATTCAGCCCCAGCATTTT. It translates to CASSESGGIQPQHF. This chain joins TRBV6-4 and TRBJ1-5; D remains unclear. V lost 3 bases to trimming and J lost 6 bases, with 12 bases between them. The CDR3 totals 14 residues. Germline CDR1 MRHNA, CDR2 SNTAGT.

The rearrangement uses TRBV24-1 and TRBJ1-1; 8 bases fit TRBD1. After removal of 5 bases from V and 4 bases from J, the junction contained 14 bases not matched to a gene. CDR3 length: 17 amino acids. Germline V gene lookup returns CDR1 KGHDR and CDR2 SFDVKD. CDR3 protein: CATSALGQGKESTEAFF. The CDR3 nucleotides are TGTGCCACCAGTGCCCTAGGACAGGGCAAAGAGAGCACTGAAGCTTTCTTT.

The V and J genes are TRBV12-3 or TRBV12-4 and TRBJ2-2; D gene uncertain. CDR3 size: 13 residues. V shed 0 bases and J shed 5 bases, with 4 bases lying between them. The CDR3 region has the DNA TGTGCCAGCAGTTTAGCGGATACCGGGGAGCTGTTTTTT. Its translation: CASSLADTGELFF.

V is TRBV7-9 and J is TRBJ2-2; 7 bases fit TRBD2. Germline CDR1 reads SEHNR; CDR2 reads FQNEAQ (reference sequence). Trimming removed 5 bases from V and 2 bases from J; junction bases left unmatched: 8. The CDR3 length is 16 residues. CDR3 nucleotide sequence: TGTGCCAGCAGCCAAGGGTGCGGGAGCAACACCGGGGAGCTGTTTTTT. This gives the protein CASSQGCGSNTGELFF.

The chain carries TRBV14 and TRBJ2-5, with 8 bases fitting TRBD2. The CDR3 is made up of 17 amino acids. Trimming took 2 bases from V and 4 from J; bases not matched to a gene: 12. Germline CDR1 and CDR2: SGHDN and FVKESK. This CDR3 is CASSQLYGRGLGETQYF. The DNA for the CDR3 is TGTGCCAGCAGCCAACTTTACGGGAGGGGTCTAGGAGAGACCCAGTACTTC.

The chain has TRBV6-5 and TRBJ1-2, with 7 bases that match TRBD1. The germline V gene encodes CDR1 MNHEY and CDR2 SVGAGI. CDR3 size: 13 residues. V lost 10 bases to trimming and J lost 5 bases; unmatched junction nucleotides: 10. In DNA, the CDR3 is TGTGCCACGATTGACAGGGTAGGGTATGGCTACACCTTC. It yields the protein CATIDRVGYGYTF.

This clone was counted a single time. V usage is TRBV12-3 or TRBV12-4 and J usage is TRBJ1-1; 8 nucleotides align to TRBD1. This CDR3 region has 13 residues. The J segment lost 4 bases and the V segment lost 6 bases, leaving 4 bases of the junction unmatched. CDR3 in amino acids: CASSYTGGTEAFF. Written as DNA, the CDR3 is TGTGCCAGCAGCTACACAGGGGGCACTGAAGCTTTCTTT.

This chain links TRBV5-5 with TRBJ2-1; no clear D. V was cut by 1 base and J by 10 bases, with 15 bases left in between. Germline loops: CDR1 SGHKS, CDR2 YYEKEE (reference sequence). The CDR3 extends over 14 amino acids. CDR3: CASSLITTGPEQFF. In DNA form, the CDR3 reads TGTGCCAGCAGCTTGATAACTACCGGCCCGGAGCAGTTCTTC.

This chain joins TRBV5-5 and TRBJ1-2, with 8 bases identical to TRBD1. The CDR3 consists of 16 residues. V lost 1 base to trimming and J lost 4 bases; unmatched junction nucleotides: 9. Per the germline V gene, CDR1 is SGHKS and CDR2 is YYEKEE (reference sequence). This CDR3 is CASSLIPGQAVYGYTF. The CDR3 nucleotides are TGTGCCAGCAGCTTGATTCCGGGACAGGCCGTCTATGGCTACACCTTC.

The V gene is TRBV5-4, the J gene TRBJ2-2; D gene ambiguous. V was cut by 7 bases and J by 1 base, with 8 bases left in between. This CDR3 has 13 residues. Germline V CDR1 and CDR2: SGHNT, YYREEE (reference sequence). As DNA, the CDR3 is TGTGCCAGCCGAAAGAAGAACACCGGGGAGCTGTTTTTT. Protein product: CASRKKNTGELFF.

The J gene is TRBJ1-1, the V gene TRBV9; 8 bases agree with TRBD1. Unmatched junction bases numbered 5, after V lost 2 bases and J lost 2 bases. The germline gives CDR1 SGDLS, CDR2 YYNGEE. The CDR3 is 15 amino acids. Written as DNA, the CDR3 is TGTGCCAGCAGCGTGGAAGGGACAGGCAACACTGAAGCTTTCTTT. As protein: CASSVEGTGNTEAFF. Full variable domain (missing parts from reference TRBV9 and TRBJ1-1): DSGVTQTPKHLITATGQRVTLRCSPRSGDLSVYWYQQSLDQGLQFLIQYYNGEERAKGNILERFSAQQFPDLHSELNLSSLELGDSALYFCASSVEGTGNTEAFFGQGTRLTVV.